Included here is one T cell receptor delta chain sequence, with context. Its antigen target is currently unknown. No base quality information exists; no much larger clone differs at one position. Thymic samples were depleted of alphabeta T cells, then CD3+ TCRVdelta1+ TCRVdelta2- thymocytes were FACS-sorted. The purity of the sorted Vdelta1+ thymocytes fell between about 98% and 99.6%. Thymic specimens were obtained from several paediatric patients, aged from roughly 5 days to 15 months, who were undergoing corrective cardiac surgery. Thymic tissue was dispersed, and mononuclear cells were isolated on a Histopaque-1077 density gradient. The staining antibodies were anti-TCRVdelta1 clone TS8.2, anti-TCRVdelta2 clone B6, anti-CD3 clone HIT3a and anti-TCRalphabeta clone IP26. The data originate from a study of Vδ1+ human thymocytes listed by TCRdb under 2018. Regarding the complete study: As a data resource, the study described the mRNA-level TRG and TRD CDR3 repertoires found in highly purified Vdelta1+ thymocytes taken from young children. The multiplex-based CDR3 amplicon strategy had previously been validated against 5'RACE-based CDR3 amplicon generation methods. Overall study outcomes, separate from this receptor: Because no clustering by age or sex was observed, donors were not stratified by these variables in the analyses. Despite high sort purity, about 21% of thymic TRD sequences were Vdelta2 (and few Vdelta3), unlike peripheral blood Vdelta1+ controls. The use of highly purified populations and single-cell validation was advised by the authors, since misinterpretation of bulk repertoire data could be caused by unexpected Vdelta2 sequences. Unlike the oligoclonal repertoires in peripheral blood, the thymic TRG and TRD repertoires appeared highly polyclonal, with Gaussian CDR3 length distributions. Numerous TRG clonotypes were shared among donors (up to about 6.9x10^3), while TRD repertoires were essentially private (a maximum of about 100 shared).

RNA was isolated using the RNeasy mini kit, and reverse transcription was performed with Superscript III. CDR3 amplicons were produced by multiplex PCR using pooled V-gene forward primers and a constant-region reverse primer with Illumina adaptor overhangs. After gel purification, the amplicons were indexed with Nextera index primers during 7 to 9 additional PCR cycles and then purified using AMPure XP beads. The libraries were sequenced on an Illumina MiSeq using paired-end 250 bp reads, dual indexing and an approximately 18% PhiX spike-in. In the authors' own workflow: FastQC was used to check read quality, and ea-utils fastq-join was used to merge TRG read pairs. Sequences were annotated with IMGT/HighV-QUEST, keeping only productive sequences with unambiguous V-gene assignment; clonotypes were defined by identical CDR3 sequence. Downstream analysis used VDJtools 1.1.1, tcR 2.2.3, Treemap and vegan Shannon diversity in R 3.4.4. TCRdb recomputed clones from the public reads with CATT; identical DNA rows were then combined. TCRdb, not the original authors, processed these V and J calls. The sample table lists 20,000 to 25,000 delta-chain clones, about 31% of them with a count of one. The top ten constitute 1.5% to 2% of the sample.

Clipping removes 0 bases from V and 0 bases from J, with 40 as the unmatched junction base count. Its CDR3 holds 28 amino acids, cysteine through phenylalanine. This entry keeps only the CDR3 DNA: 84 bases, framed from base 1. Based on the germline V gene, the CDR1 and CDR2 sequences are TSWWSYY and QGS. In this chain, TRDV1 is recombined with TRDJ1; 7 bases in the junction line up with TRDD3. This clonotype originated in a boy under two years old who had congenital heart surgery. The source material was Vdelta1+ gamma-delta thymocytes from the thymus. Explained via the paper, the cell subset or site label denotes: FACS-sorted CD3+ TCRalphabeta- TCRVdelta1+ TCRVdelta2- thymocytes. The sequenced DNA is TGTGCTCTTGGGGAACTTCCTCCAGGGCACCTAAGCGGGAGAACTGTGGGATACAGGGTTGGGTACACCGATAAACTCATCTTT. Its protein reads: CALGELPPGHLSGRTVGYRVGYTDKLIF.